The text below deals with one TCR beta chain. The data were obtained in a study of blood T cell repertoires in COVID-19. About the study: COVID-19 samples, acute and convalescent, were from the United States, Italy and Spain.

Data came from immunoSEQ multiplex PCR; TCRdb stores just in-frame clones and leaves some out. The sample records hundreds of thousands of clones, 75% to 90% being singletons. Germline lookup yields CDR1 WSHSY and CDR2 SAAADI. J lost 11 bases, V lost 9 bases, and 6 bases had no gene match. This CDR3 is 11 amino acids long. The TCR comes from a woman in her late teens or twenties with acute or convalescent COVID-19. V and J are TRBV10-2 and TRBJ1-4; 7 bases are a match to TRBD1. The sample was peripheral blood. The CDR3 loop reads CASGGGAKLFF. The CDR3, as DNA: TGCGCCAGTGGAGGGGGCGCGAAACTGTTTTTT.